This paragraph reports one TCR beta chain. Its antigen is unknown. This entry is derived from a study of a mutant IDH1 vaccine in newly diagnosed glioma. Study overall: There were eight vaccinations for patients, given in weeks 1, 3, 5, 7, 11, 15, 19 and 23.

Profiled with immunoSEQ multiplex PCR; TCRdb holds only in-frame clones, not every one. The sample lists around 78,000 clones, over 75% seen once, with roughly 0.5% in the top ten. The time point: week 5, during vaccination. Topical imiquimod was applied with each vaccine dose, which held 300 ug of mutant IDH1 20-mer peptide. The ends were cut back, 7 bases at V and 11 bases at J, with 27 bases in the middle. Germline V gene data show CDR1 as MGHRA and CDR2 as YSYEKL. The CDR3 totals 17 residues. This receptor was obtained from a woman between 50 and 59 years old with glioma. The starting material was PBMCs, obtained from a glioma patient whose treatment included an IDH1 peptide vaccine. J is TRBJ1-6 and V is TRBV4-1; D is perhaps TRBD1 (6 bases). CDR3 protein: CASTLESGALLGTPLHF. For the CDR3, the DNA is TGCGCCAGCACCTTAGAATCGGGGGCCCTTTTGGGGACACCCCTCCACTTT.